This T cell receptor beta chain was observed in a study of neurological immune-mediated disorders. This CDR3 comprises 14 residues. Germline CDR1 and CDR2: SQVTM and ANQGSEA. Trimming cost V 2 bases and J 0 bases, with 8 bases left between them. TCRdb independently ran MiXCR on the 5' RACE reads; one entry per CDR3 protein. The sample records fewer than 20,000 distinct CDR3 sequences, approximately 3.7% being singletons. This clonotype was counted ten times or more. The TCR comes from a woman in her 40s in good health. Specimen: CD8+ T cells from blood. This rearrangement joins TRBV29-1 to TRBJ2-1; D is undetermined. CDR3 in amino acids: CSVEFLNSYNEQFF. The CDR3 DNA reads TGCAGCGTTGAATTTTTAAACTCCTACAATGAGCAGTTCTTC.